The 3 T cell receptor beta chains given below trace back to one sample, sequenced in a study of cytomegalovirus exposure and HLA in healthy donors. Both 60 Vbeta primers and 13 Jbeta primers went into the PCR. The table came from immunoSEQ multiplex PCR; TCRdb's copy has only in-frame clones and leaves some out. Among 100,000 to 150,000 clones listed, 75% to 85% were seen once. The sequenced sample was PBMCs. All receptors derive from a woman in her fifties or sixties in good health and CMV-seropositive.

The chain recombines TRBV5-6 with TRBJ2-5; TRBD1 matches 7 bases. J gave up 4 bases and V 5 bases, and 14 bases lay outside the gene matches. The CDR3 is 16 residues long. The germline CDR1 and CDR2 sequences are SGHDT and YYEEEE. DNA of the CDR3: TGTGCCAGCAGTTCCTACAGGGGTGGAGGACTAGAGACCCAGTACTTC. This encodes CASSSYRGGGLETQYF.

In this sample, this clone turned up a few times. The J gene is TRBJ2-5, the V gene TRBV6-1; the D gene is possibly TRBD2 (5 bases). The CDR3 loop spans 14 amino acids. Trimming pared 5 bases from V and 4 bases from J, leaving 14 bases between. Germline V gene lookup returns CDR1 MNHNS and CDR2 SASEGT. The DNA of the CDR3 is TGTGCCAGCAGTCCGAGGGCCAGAGGAGAGACCCAGTACTTC. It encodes CASSPRARGETQYF.

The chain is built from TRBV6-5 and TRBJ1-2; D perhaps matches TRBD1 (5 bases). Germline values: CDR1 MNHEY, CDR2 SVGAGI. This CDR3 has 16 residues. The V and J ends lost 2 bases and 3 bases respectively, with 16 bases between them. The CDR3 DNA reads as TGTGCCAGCAGTTACGGGGCAAGTGGGGCACACTATGGCTACACCTTC. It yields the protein CASSYGASGAHYGYTF.